This T cell receptor beta chain emerged from a study of T cells in Graves' hyperthyroidism and ophthalmopathy. Authors of the study amplified TCR beta CDR3 regions from RNA transcripts. RT-PCR in the first round (using the HTBI primer set) targeted the TCR CDR3. TCRdb redid the calling of the multiplex PCR reads with MiXCR, one entry per CDR3 protein. The table lists approximately 700,000 distinct CDR3 sequences, less than 20% of them singletons. The CDR3 length is 14 residues. Unmatched junction bases numbered 4, after V lost 8 bases and J lost 0 bases. From germline, CDR1 is MDHEN and CDR2 SYDVKM. This receptor was obtained from a man younger than 35 with Graves' hyperthyroidism. Specimen: blood. This rearrangement joins TRBV28 to TRBJ2-7; 10 bases fit TRBD2. The CDR3 sequence: CASGLAAISYEQYF. The CDR3 DNA sequence: TGTGCCAGCGGACTAGCGGCGATCTCCTACGAGCAGTACTTC.